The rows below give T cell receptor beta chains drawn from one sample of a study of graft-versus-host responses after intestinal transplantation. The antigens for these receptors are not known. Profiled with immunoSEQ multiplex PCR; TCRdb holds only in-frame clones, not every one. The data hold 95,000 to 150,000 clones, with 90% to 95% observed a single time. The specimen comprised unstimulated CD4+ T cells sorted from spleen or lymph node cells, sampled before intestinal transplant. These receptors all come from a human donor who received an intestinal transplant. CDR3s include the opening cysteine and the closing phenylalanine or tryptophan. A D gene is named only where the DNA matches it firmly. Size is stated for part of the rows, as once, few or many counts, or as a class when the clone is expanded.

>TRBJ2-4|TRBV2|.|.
CASSDSGKSKNIQYF
TGTGCCAGCAGTGATTCGGGAAAGTCCAAAAACATTCAGTACTTC
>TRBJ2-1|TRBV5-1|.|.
CASSLVLEEQFF
TGCGCCAGCAGCTTGGTCCTCGAGGAGCAGTTCTTC
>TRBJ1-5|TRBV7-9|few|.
CASSLSGNQPQHF
TGTGCCAGCAGCTTGTCCGGGAATCAGCCCCAGCATTTT
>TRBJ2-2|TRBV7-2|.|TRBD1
CASSFTGGVDGELFF
TGTGCCAGCAGCTTTACAGGGGGTGTGGACGGGGAGCTGTTTTTT
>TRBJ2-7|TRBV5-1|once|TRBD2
CASSLQWAGGAAYEQYF
TGCGCCAGCAGCTTGCAGTGGGCGGGAGGAGCGGCCTACGAGCAGTACTTC
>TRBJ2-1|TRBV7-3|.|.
CASSQPTTGTGEQFF
TGTGCCAGCAGCCAACCGACTACAGGGACCGGTGAGCAGTTCTTC
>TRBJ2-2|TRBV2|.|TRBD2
CASTQRAGLAGTGELFF
TGTGCCAGCACCCAAAGGGCAGGACTAGCGGGCACCGGGGAGCTGTTTTTT
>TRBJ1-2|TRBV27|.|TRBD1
CASSPSLGTARRYGYTF
TGTGCCAGCAGTCCCTCACTCGGGACAGCCAGGCGGTATGGCTACACCTTC
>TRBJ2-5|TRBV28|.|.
CASSLKWPQETQYF
TGTGCCAGCAGTTTGAAGTGGCCCCAAGAGACCCAGTACTTC
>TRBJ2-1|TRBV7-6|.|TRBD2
CASSPRGLAGNNEQFF
TGTGCCAGCAGCCCGAGGGGACTAGCGGGAAACAATGAGCAGTTCTTC
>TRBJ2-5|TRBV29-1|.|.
CSSKGILQETQYF
TGCAGCTCTAAGGGGATCCTCCAAGAGACCCAGTACTTC
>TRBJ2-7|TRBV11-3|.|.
CASSLDQQVDEQYF
TGTGCCAGCAGCTTAGATCAACAGGTGGACGAGCAGTACTTC
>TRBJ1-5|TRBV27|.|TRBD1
CASSIQGGGQPQHF
TGTGCCAGTTCAATCCAGGGGGGGGGTCAGCCCCAGCATTTT
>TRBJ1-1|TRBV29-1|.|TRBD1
CSVVVRGKEDTEAFF
TGCAGCGTTGTGGTCAGGGGGAAGGAGGACACTGAAGCTTTCTTT
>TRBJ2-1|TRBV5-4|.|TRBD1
CASSFENGQGWWNEQFF
TGTGCCAGCAGCTTCGAGAACGGACAGGGCTGGTGGAATGAGCAGTTCTTC
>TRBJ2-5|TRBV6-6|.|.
CASTPGTLIQETQYF
TGTGCCAGCACCCCCGGGACCCTCATCCAAGAGACCCAGTACTTC
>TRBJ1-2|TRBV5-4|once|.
CASSLDGADYGYTF
TGTGCCAGCAGTCTGGACGGAGCCGACTATGGCTACACCTTC
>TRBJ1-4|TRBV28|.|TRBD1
CASSPTGVEKLFF
TGTGCCAGCAGTCCGACAGGGGTGGAAAAACTGTTTTTT
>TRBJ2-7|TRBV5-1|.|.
CASSPGGGEQYF
TGCGCCAGCAGCCCCGGAGGGGGCGAGCAGTACTTC
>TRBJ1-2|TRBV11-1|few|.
CASSLQGYGYTF
TGTGCCAGCAGCTTACAGGGCTATGGCTACACCTTC